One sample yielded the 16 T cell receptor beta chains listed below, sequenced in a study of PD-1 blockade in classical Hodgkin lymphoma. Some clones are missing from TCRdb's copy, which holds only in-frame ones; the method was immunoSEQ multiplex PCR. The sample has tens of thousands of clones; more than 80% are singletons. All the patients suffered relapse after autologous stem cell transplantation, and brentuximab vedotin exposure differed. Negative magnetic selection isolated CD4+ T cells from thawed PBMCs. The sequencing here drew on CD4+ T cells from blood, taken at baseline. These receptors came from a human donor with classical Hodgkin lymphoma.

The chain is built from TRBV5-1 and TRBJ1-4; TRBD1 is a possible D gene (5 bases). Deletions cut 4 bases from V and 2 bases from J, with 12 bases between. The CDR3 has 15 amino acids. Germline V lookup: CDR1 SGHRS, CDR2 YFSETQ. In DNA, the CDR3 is TGCGCCAGCAGCCCAATGGGGGGGACTAATGAAAAACTGTTTTTT. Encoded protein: CASSPMGGTNEKLFF.

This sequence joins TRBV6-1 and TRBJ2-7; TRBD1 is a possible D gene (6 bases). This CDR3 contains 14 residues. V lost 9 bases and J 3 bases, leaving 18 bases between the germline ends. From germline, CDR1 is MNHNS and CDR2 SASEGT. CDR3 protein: CASREQGMIYEQYF. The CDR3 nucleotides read TGTGCCAGTCGGGAACAGGGAATGATCTACGAGCAGTACTTC.

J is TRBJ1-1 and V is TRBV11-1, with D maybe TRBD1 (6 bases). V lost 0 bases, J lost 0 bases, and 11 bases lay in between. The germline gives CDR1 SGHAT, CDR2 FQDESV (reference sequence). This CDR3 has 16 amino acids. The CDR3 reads CASSLARTVMNTEAFF. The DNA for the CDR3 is TGTGCCAGCAGCTTAGCAAGGACAGTAATGAACACTGAAGCTTTCTTT.

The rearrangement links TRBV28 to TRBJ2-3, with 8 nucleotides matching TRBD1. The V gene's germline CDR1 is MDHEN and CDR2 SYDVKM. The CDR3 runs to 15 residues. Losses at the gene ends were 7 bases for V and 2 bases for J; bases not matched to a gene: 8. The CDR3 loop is CASTSQGEHTDTQYF. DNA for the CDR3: TGTGCCAGCACGTCACAGGGGGAACACACAGATACGCAGTATTTT.

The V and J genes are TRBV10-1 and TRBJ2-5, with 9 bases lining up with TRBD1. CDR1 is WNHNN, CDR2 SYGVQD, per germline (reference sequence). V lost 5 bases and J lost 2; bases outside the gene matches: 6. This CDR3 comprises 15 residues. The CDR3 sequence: CASSSPGQGQETQYF. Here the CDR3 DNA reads TGCGCCAGCAGTTCTCCGGGACAGGGACAAGAGACCCAGTACTTC.

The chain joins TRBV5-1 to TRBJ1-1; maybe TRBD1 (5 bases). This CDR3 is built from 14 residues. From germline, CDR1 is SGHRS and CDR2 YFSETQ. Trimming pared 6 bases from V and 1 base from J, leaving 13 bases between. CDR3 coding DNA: TGCGCCAGCACGTCCGGGACTAAGAACACTGAAGCTTTCTTT. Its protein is CASTSGTKNTEAFF. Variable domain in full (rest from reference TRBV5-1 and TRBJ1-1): KAGVTQTPRYLIKTRGQQVTLSCSPISGHRSVSWYQQTPGQGLQFLFEYFSETQRNKGNFPGRFSGRQFSNSRSEMNVSTLELGDSALYLCASTSGTKNTEAFFGQGTRLTVV.

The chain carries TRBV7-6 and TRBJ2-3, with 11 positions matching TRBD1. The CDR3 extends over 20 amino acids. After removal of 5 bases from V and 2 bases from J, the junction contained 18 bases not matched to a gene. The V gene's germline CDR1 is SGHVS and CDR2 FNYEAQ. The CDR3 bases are TGTGCCAGCAGCATTCGCCCGGGACAGGGGGTAGTGGGACTCACAGATACGCAGTATTTT. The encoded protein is CASSIRPGQGVVGLTDTQYF.

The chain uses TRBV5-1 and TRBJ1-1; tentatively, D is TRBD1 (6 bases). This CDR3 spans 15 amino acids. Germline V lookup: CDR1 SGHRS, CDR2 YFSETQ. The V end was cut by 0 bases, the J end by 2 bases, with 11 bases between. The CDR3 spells CASSLGGGGNTEAFF. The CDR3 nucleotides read TGCGCCAGCAGCTTGGGAGGGGGTGGCAACACTGAAGCTTTCTTT.

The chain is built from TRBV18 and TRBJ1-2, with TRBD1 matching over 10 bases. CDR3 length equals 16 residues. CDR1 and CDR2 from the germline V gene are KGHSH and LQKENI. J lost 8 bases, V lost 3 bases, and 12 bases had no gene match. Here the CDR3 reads CASSPAGTGVFLGYTF. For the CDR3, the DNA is TGTGCCAGCTCACCCGCCGGGACAGGGGTTTTCTTGGGCTACACCTTC.

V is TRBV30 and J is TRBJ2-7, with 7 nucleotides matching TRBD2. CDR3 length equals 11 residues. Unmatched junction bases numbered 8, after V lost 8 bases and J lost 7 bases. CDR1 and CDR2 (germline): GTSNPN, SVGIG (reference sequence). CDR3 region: CAAAGAGEQYF. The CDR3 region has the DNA TGTGCCGCTGCGGGAGCCGGGGAGCAGTACTTC.

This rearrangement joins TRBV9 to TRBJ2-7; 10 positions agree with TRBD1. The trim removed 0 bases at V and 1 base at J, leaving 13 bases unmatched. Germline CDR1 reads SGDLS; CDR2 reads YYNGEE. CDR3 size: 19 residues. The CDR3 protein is CASSVGTTGTGARSYEQYF. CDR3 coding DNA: TGTGCCAGCAGCGTAGGGACCACCGGGACAGGGGCTCGGTCCTACGAGCAGTACTTC.

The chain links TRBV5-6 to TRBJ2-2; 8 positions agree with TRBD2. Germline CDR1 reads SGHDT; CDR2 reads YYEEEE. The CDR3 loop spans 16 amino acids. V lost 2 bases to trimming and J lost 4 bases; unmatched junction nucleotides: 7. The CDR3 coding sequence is TGTGCCAGCAGCTTTTTGGAGACTAGCGCCACCGGGGAGCTGTTTTTT. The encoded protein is CASSFLETSATGELFF. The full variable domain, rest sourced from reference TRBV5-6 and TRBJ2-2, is DAGVTQSPTHLIKTRGQQVTLRCSPKSGHDTVSWYQQALGQGPQFIFQYYEEEERQRGNFPDRFSGHQFPNYSSELNVNALLLGDSALYLCASSFLETSATGELFFGEGSRLTVL.

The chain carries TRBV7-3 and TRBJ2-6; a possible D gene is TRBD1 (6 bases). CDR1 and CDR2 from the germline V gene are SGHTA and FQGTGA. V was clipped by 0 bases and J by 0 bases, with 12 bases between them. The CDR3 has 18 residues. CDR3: CASSLTRTVPSGANVLTF. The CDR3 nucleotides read TGTGCCAGCAGCTTAACGCGGACAGTTCCCTCTGGGGCCAACGTCCTGACTTTC. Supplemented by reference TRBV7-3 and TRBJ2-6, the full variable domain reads GAGVSQTPSNKVTEKGKYVELRCDPISGHTALYWYRQSLGQGPEFLIYFQGTGAADDSGLPNDRFFAVRPEGSVSTLKIQRTERGDSAVYLCASSLTRTVPSGANVLTFGAGSRLTVL.

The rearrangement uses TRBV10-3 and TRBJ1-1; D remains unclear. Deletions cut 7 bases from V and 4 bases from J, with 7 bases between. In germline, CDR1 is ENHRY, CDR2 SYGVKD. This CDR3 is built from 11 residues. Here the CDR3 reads CAIKRATEAFF. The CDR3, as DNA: TGTGCCATCAAAAGGGCCACTGAAGCTTTCTTT.

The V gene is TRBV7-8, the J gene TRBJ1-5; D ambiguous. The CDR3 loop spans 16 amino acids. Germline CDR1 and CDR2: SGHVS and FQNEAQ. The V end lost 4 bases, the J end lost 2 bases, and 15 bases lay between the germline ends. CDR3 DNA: TGTGCCAGCAGCTCGACCATGGGTGCGCGCAATCAGCCCCAGCATTTT. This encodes CASSSTMGARNQPQHF.

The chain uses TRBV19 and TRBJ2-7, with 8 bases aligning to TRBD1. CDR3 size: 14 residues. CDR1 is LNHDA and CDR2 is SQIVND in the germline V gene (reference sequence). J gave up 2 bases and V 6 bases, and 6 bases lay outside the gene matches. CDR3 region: CASSRQGTTYEQYF. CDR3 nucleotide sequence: TGTGCCAGTAGCCGACAGGGGACAACCTACGAGCAGTACTTC.